The rows below give T cell receptor beta chains drawn from one sample of a study of cytomegalovirus exposure and HLA in healthy donors. Libraries were prepared by immunoSEQ multiplex PCR; TCRdb keeps only in-frame clonotypes and omits some of them. The sample lists 220,000 or so clones; around four fifths were seen once. The material sequenced was PBMCs. These receptors were obtained from a woman in her twenties or thirties in good health and CMV-seropositive. The CDR3 runs from the conserved cysteine through the conserved F or W. D genes are given only for firm matches. Only some rows state a clone size, as once, few, many or a class for expanded clones.

D gene	V gene	clone size	J gene	CDR3 protein	CDR3 DNA
-	TRBV7-3	-	TRBJ2-1	CASSLGEGGLNEQFF	TGTGCCAGCAGCTTAGGGGAAGGCGGGCTCAATGAGCAGTTCTTC
-	TRBV25-1	-	TRBJ1-5	CASRETGPNQPQHF	TGTGCCAGCAGAGAGACGGGGCCAAATCAGCCCCAGCATTTT
TRBD2	TRBV6-5	once	TRBJ2-5	CASSYTLAGGETQYF	TGTGCCAGCAGTTACACTCTAGCGGGAGGGGAGACCCAGTACTTC
TRBD2	TRBV2	-	TRBJ2-5	CASSGTSGRAGETQYF	TGTGCCAGCAGCGGGACTAGCGGGAGGGCAGGGGAGACCCAGTACTTC
TRBD1	TRBV27	-	TRBJ1-1	CASSARTGWTEAFF	TGTGCCAGCAGTGCCCGGACAGGGTGGACTGAAGCTTTCTTT
-	TRBV2	-	TRBJ1-1	CASSRRPGSDTEAFF	TGTGCCAGCAGCCGACGGCCAGGGTCTGACACTGAAGCTTTCTTT
-	TRBV30	-	TRBJ2-2	CAWNLAVNTGELFF	TGTGCCTGGAATCTGGCCGTGAACACCGGGGAGCTGTTTTTT
-	TRBV5-1	-	TRBJ1-1	CASSPDPAGNTEAFF	TGCGCCAGCAGCCCCGATCCAGCGGGGAACACTGAAGCTTTCTTT
TRBD1	TRBV18	-	TRBJ1-5	CASSLQGSDQPQHF	TGTGCCAGCTCCCTACAGGGGTCCGATCAGCCCCAGCATTTT
-	TRBV30	-	TRBJ2-3	CAWSVNRDLTDTQYF	TGTGCCTGGAGTGTCAACCGGGACCTCACAGATACGCAGTATTTT
-	TRBV18	-	TRBJ2-3	CASSPGSDTQYF	TGTGCCAGCTCACCGGGGTCAGATACGCAGTATTTT
TRBD2	TRBV9	-	TRBJ2-1	CASSVETGGNEQFF	TGTGCCAGCAGCGTAGAGACGGGGGGTAATGAGCAGTTCTTC
-	TRBV27	-	TRBJ1-1	CASSLWGEGAGMNTEAFF	TGTGCCAGCAGTTTATGGGGCGAAGGGGCAGGTATGAACACTGAAGCTTTCTTT
-	TRBV5-6	-	TRBJ2-7	CASSLQREQYF	TGTGCCAGCAGCTTGCAGCGGGAGCAGTACTTC
-	TRBV27	-	TRBJ1-2	CASSWACGYTF	TGTGCCAGCAGCTGGGCATGTGGCTACACCTTC
-	TRBV7-8	-	TRBJ1-1	CASSLEVADTEAFF	TGTGCCAGCAGCTTAGAGGTAGCCGACACTGAAGCTTTCTTT
-	TRBV9	-	TRBJ2-7	CASSEGRLANEQYF	TGTGCCAGCAGCGAGGGAAGATTAGCTAACGAGCAGTACTTC
-	TRBV30	-	TRBJ1-2	CAWIWGQKGYTF	TGTGCCTGGATATGGGGTCAGAAAGGCTACACCTTC
TRBD1	TRBV7-3	-	TRBJ1-2	CASSSGQGRDYGYTF	TGTGCCAGCAGCTCGGGACAGGGAAGGGACTATGGCTACACCTTC
TRBD2	TRBV11-2	-	TRBJ2-1	CASSLGPAGDEQFF	TGTGCCAGCAGCTTAGGCCCAGCGGGAGATGAGCAGTTCTTC
TRBD2	TRBV11-2	-	TRBJ2-1	CASSNSGRTPNNEQFF	TGTGCCAGCAGTAATAGCGGGAGGACTCCTAACAATGAGCAGTTCTTC
TRBD2	TRBV10-3	-	TRBJ2-5	CAISPGLDFETQYF	TGTGCCATCAGCCCGGGACTAGATTTCGAGACCCAGTACTTC
-	TRBV2	-	TRBJ2-7	CASSSRSYEQYF	TGTGCCAGCAGTTCCCGATCCTACGAGCAGTACTTC